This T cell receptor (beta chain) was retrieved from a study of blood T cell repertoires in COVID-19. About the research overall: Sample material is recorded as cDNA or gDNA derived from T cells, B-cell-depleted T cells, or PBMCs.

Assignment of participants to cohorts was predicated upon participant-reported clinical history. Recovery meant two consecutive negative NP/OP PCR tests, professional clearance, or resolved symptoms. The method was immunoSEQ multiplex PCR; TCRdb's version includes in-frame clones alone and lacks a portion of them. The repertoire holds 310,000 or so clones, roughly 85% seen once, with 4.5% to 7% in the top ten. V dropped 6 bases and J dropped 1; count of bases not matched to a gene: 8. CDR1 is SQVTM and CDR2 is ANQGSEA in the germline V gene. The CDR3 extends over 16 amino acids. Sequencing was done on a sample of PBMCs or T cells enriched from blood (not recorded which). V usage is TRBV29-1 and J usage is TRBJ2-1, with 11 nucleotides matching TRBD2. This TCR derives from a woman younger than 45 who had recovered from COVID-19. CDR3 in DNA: TGCAGCGTGGGAAGGACTAGCGGGCCGTCCTACAATGAGCAGTTCTTC. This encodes CSVGRTSGPSYNEQFF.